This paragraph covers one TCR beta chain sequence. The V gene lost 8 bases and the J gene lost 5 bases, with 7 bases spanning the gap. CDR1 is MRHNA, CDR2 SNTAGT, per germline. This CDR3 is 11 amino acids long. Data came from immunoSEQ multiplex PCR; TCRdb stores just in-frame clones and leaves some out. The table lists tens of thousands of clones, around nine tenths of them singletons. These memory T cells were uncultured and sequenced directly after ex vivo isolation. The sample originates from a study of CD4 T cell repertoires in COVID-19. The receptor's source is a human donor who had COVID-19. The material sequenced was central memory CD4+ T cells from blood, taken before the COVID-19 pandemic. The chain links TRBV6-4 to TRBJ1-5; no definite D call. CDR3 nucleotides: TGTGCCAGCGCGATAGATCAGCCCCAGCATTTT. Its protein product is CASAIDQPQHF.